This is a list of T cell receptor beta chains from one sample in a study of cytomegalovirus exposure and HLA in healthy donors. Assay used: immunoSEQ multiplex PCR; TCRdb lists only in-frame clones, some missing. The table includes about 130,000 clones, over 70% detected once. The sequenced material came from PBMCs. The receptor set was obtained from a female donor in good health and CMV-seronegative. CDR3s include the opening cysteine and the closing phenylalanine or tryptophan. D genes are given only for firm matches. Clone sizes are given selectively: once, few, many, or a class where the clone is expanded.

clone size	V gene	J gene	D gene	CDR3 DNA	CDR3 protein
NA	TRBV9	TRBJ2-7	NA	TGTGCCAGCAGCGTAGCCGCGGGGGCCTGGTACGAGCAGTACTTC	CASSVAAGAWYEQYF
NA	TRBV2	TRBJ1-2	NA	TGTGCCAGCATCAGGGACTATGGCTACACCTTC	CASIRDYGYTF
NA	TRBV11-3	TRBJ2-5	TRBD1	TGTGCCAGCAGCTTAGATTCAGGGACAGAAGAGACCCAGTACTTC	CASSLDSGTEETQYF
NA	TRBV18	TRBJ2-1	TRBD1	TGTGCCAGCTCGCTGGGACAGGGGCAGAACAATGAGCAGTTCTTC	CASSLGQGQNNEQFF
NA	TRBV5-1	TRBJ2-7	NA	TGCGCCAGCAGCTTCCGTACAGGGATCCGTCTCTCCGAGCAGTACTTC	CASSFRTGIRLSEQYF
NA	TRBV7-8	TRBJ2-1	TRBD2	TGTGCCAGCCTAAAACTAGCGGGAGGACTCGATGAGCAGTTCTTC	CASLKLAGGLDEQFF
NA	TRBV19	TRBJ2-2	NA	TGTGCCAGTAGTATTGACGACAGGATCACCGGGGAGCTGTTTTTT	CASSIDDRITGELFF
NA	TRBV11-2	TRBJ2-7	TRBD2	TGTGCCAGCAGCCAGCGCCAATTGGGACTAGCGGTCTACGAGCAGTACTTC	CASSQRQLGLAVYEQYF
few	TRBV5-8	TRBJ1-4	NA	TGTGCCAGCAGTCGTGACAGGCTCCCTAATGAAAAACTGTTTTTT	CASSRDRLPNEKLFF
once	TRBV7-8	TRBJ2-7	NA	TGTGCCAGCAGCTCAAAGGACTCGTCTAGCTCCTACGAGCAGTACTTC	CASSSKDSSSSYEQYF
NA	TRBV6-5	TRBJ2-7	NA	TGTGCCAGCAGAGTTACTTGGGGGCGTTACGAGCAGTACTTC	CASRVTWGRYEQYF
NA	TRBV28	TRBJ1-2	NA	TGTGCCAGCAGGGCCAACTATGGCTACACCTTC	CASRANYGYTF
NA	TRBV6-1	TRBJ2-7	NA	TGTGCCAGCAGCCGTAGTGTTTCCTACGAGCAGTACTTC	CASSRSVSYEQYF
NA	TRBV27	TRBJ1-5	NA	TGTGCCAGCAGTTTTAGGGGTAGCAATCAGCCCCAGCATTTT	CASSFRGSNQPQHF
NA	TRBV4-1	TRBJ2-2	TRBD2	TGCGCCAGCAGCCAGACAGCTTTAGCGGGAGAATTATCAAAGAACACCGGGGAGCTGTTTTTT	CASSQTALAGELSKNTGELFF
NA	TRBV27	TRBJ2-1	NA	TGTGCCAGCAGTCCCGGGACAACCAGGAATGAGCAGTTCTTC	CASSPGTTRNEQFF
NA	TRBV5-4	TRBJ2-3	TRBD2	TGTGCCAGCAGCCAAGCGGGACCAAACACAGATACGCAGTATTTT	CASSQAGPNTDTQYF
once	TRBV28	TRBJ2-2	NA	TGTGCCAGCAGATCCCACGGGGGGAACACCGGGGAGCTGTTTTTT	CASRSHGGNTGELFF
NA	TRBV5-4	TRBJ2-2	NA	TGTGCCAGCAGCCATTGGCTGACCCCAAGCGGATACACCGGGGAGCTGTTTTTT	CASSHWLTPSGYTGELFF
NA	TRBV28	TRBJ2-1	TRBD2	TGTGCCAGCAGTTTATGGACTAGCGGCAACAATGAGCAGTTCTTC	CASSLWTSGNNEQFF
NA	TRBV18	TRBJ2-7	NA	TGTGCCAGCTCACCATTCAGGGACTACGAGCAGTACTTC	CASSPFRDYEQYF
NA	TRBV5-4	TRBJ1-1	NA	TGTGCCAGCAGCTTGGAGGGGGGGACTGAAGCTTTCTTT	CASSLEGGTEAFF
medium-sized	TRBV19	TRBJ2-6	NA	TGTGCCAGTAGTATAACAGGGACCTCTGGGGCCAACGTCCTGACTTTC	CASSITGTSGANVLTF
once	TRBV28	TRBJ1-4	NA	TGTGCCAGCAGTTTAGAGGGGGTCAGGGTTAGACTGTTTTTT	CASSLEGVRVRLFF
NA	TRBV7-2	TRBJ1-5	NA	TGTGCCAGCAGCGGAGCCGGGACTCTAAGCAATCAGCCCCAGCATTTT	CASSGAGTLSNQPQHF
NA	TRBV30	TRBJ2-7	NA	TGTGCCTGGAGCCCTGGACTGCTACCAACCTACGAGCAGTACTTC	CAWSPGLLPTYEQYF
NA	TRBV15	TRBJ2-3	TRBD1	TGTGCCACCAGCAGAGACAGGGTGGGACAGGGGGTCACAGATACGCAGTATTTT	CATSRDRVGQGVTDTQYF
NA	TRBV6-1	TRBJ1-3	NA	TGTGCCAGCAGTGTTGAGCCTTCTGGAAACACCATATATTTT	CASSVEPSGNTIYF
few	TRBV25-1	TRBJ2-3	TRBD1	TGTGCCAGCAGTGAACGTTTAGGGGGCCCCACAGATACGCAGTATTTT	CASSERLGGPTDTQYF
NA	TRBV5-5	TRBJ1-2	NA	TGTGCCAGCAGCCACAACAGCCGCGGGGCCTTGAACTATGGCTACACCTTC	CASSHNSRGALNYGYTF
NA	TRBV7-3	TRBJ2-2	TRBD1	TGTGCCAGCAGCTTGCAGGGGGCCCGAACCACCGGGGAGCTGTTTTTT	CASSLQGARTTGELFF
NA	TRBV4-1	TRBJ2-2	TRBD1	TGCGCCAGCAGCCAAGCCCTAGGACAGGGGAACACCGGGGAGCTGTTTTTT	CASSQALGQGNTGELFF
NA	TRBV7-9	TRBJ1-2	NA	TGTGCCAGCAGCTCGACAGGAGTCTCCCTAAGTGGCTACACCTTC	CASSSTGVSLSGYTF